This TCR beta chain stems from a study of T-cell reconstitution after alpha-beta-depleted transplantation in children. Germline CDR1 DFQATT, CDR2 SNEGSKA (reference sequence). The CDR3 runs to 15 residues. Between the trimmed V and J ends, which lost 3 bases and 3 bases, there was a span of 15 bases. With respect to this clonotype: Its antigen is not known.

Whole-study results and caveats: Elevated TCRbeta diversity at day 60 was traced, in some patients, to surviving recipient T cells and thymic progenitors. Alpha-beta T cells present about two months after transplant were reported to originate from several hundred expanded graft clones. One year after transplant, T-cell counts and diversity came mostly from newly produced T cells.

This sample's TCRbeta library carried unique molecular identifier barcodes. From the PCR reads, TCRdb called clonotypes with MiXCR, one entry per CDR3 protein. The sample lists about a million distinct CDR3 sequences, roughly 29% occurring once. The TCR comes from a boy under three years old who had a stem cell transplant for SCID, so the T cells may come from the graft donor. Sequenced here: PBMCs, mostly from graft donor cells, sampled 360 days after TCRalphabeta/CD19-depleted stem cell transplant. V is TRBV20-1 and J is TRBJ1-5; D gene ambiguous. CDR3 amino acids: CSASGPSLFNQPQHF. The CDR3 region has the DNA TGCAGTGCTAGCGGGCCCAGCCTATTCAATCAGCCCCAGCATTTT.